The clone carrying this T cell receptor (beta chain) was recorded many times. Its target is unknown. Per germline, CDR1 SGHTA and CDR2 FQGTGA. This CDR3 contains 14 residues. Trimming removed 2 bases at V and 5 bases at J, with 13 bases between. The sample originates from a study of breast tumors, draining lymph nodes, adjacent tissues. Study findings and constraints: The data were judged consistent with most tumor T cells coming from lymph node and expanding in tumor. Tumor T cell lymph node origin was a supported hypothesis, not proven. Tumors had less TCR diversity than lymph nodes, more than nontumor tissue.

TCRdb re-called the multiplex PCR reads with MiXCR, one entry per CDR3 protein. Altogether approximately 230,000 distinct CDR3 sequences are present, around 34% being singletons, with the ten largest covering 3% to 4%. Axillary draining lymph nodes of breast cancer patients supplied the node samples. The sequence derives from a female donor with breast cancer. Some clones in this sample may be carry-over from other donors' samples. The chain recombines TRBV7-3 with TRBJ2-7, with D tentatively TRBD1 (6 bases). Sequenced input: axillary lymph node tissue. The CDR3 nucleotides read TGTGCCAGCAGCTTAGGGCAGGGGTTCGACGAGCAGTACTTC. Amino acids: CASSLGQGFDEQYF. The whole variable domain, remainder taken from reference TRBV7-3 and TRBJ2-7, is GAGVSQTPSNKVTEKGKYVELRCDPISGHTALYWYRQSLGQGPEFLIYFQGTGAADDSGLPNDRFFAVRPEGSVSTLKIQRTERGDSAVYLCASSLGQGFDEQYFGPGTRLTVT.